The rows below give T cell receptor beta chains drawn from one sample of a study of blood T cell repertoires in COVID-19. Produced via immunoSEQ multiplex PCR; TCRdb's table is partial and in-frame only. The table includes approximately 200,000 clones, approximately 85% detected once. The sequencing input was PBMCs or T cells enriched from blood (not recorded which). These receptors were collected from a woman aged 30 to 39 who had recovered from COVID-19. Each CDR3 is given with its conserved first and last residue. D genes are given only for firm matches. Size is omitted from some rows. Given values are once, few, many or a class for expanded clones.

d_gene	abundance	j_gene	v_gene	CDR3aa	CDR3nt
TRBD2	NA	TRBJ2-5	TRBV3-1/TRBV3-2	CASSHRSSGSETQYF	TGTGCCAGCAGCCATCGGTCTAGCGGGAGTGAGACCCAGTACTTC
NA	NA	TRBJ1-1	TRBV10-1	CASSVQQNTEAFF	TGCGCCAGCAGTGTACAACAGAACACTGAAGCTTTCTTT
TRBD2	NA	TRBJ2-3	TRBV7-6	CASSSGLAGVGDTQYF	TGTGCCAGCAGCTCCGGACTAGCGGGAGTCGGAGATACGCAGTATTTT
NA	NA	TRBJ1-3	TRBV13	CASSLGTPSSGNTIYF	TGTGCCAGCAGCTTAGGGACGCCTAGCTCTGGAAACACCATATATTTT
TRBD1	NA	TRBJ1-1	TRBV7-9	CASRPVSHRGGNTEAFF	TGTGCCAGCAGACCAGTATCCCACAGGGGGGGGAACACTGAAGCTTTCTTT
NA	NA	TRBJ2-6	TRBV7-6	CASSLDRRAGANVLTF	TGTGCCAGCAGCTTAGATAGGAGGGCTGGGGCCAACGTCCTGACTTTC
NA	once	TRBJ2-4	TRBV24-1	CATSDESARPGEIQYF	TGTGCCACCAGTGATGAAAGTGCCCGGCCTGGGGAGATTCAGTACTTC
NA	NA	TRBJ2-3	TRBV6-4	CASSATRGTSTDTQYF	TGTGCCAGCAGCGCAACCAGGGGTACTAGCACAGATACGCAGTATTTT
NA	NA	TRBJ2-5	TRBV15	CATSRAGRGETQYF	TGTGCCACCAGCAGAGCAGGGCGCGGAGAGACCCAGTACTTC
TRBD2	NA	TRBJ2-1	TRBV14	CASSQDYTSASYNEQFF	TGTGCCAGCAGCCAAGATTACACTAGCGCCTCCTACAATGAGCAGTTCTTC
TRBD2	few	TRBJ2-1	TRBV7-8	CASSLVGLAVSQFF	TGTGCCAGCAGCTTAGTGGGACTAGCGGTTTCGCAGTTCTTC
TRBD1	NA	TRBJ1-2	TRBV3-1/TRBV3-2	CASSQFGTETFYGYTF	TGTGCCAGCAGCCAATTCGGGACAGAAACTTTCTATGGCTACACCTTC